Ten or more counts support the clone carrying this T cell receptor beta chain. Its antigen remains unknown. The data belong to a study of breast tumors, draining lymph nodes, adjacent tissues. Findings and caveats of the study: Most tumor T cells seemingly derive from lymph node, then expand in tumor.

The CDR3 covers 13 residues. V gave up 7 bases and J gave up 2 bases, with 10 bases separating them. Germline-derived CDR1 and CDR2 are MNHNS and SASEGT. Each CDR3 protein gets one entry after TCRdb re-called the multiplex PCR reads with MiXCR. The sample shows nearly 110,000 distinct CDR3 sequences, about 29% of them seen only once. The lymph nodes were axillary draining lymph nodes from breast cancer patients. The chain recombines TRBV6-1 with TRBJ2-3; D is unclear. This clonotype originated in a female donor with breast cancer. Some clones in this sample may be carry-over from other donors' samples. Sequences were obtained from axillary lymph node tissue. This CDR3 reads CASTPQHTDTQYF. The CDR3 nucleotides are TGTGCCAGCACCCCTCAGCACACAGATACGCAGTATTTT.